What follows is one TCR beta chain and its context. Its target is unknown. This entry comes from a study of chemoradiotherapy in HPV16-positive cancers. Study details: Candidate HPV-specific clones and shared TCR motifs came from a couple of HPV16-positive patients.

Germline values: CDR1 SGHRS, CDR2 YFSETQ. The V gene lost 5 bases and the J gene lost 5 bases, with 13 bases spanning the gap. The length of the CDR3 is 13 residues. Study-wide findings and caveats: Candidate HPV-specific clones and E7-related TCR motifs grew in tumor during treatment. HPV-specific T cells were functionally defined from only a couple of HPV16-positive patients.

Clones were sequenced by immunoSEQ multiplex PCR, and TCRdb holds only the in-frame ones, with some missing. Among about 6,600 clones, 81% were seen once, and the ten largest hold 5.5% to 7.5%. V and J are TRBV5-1 and TRBJ2-5, with a tentative D call TRBD2 (6 bases). Sequencing was performed on tumor tissue, taken from a patient who underwent chemoradiotherapy. This clonotype was obtained from a human donor with HPV-associated anogenital cancer. Here the CDR3 reads CASRPEGRETQYF. The CDR3, as DNA: TGCGCCAGCAGACCGGAGGGTCGCGAGACCCAGTACTTC.